The rows below give T cell receptor beta chains drawn from one sample of a study of CD8 T cells in Susac syndrome. MiXCR, applied by TCRdb to the immunoSEQ multiplex PCR reads, yields one record per CDR3 protein. The sample records over 95,000 distinct CDR3 sequences, nearly 95% being singletons. Sequenced input: CD4+ T cells from PBMCs. The source of these receptors is a human donor in good health. CDR3s include the opening cysteine and the closing phenylalanine or tryptophan. Each record gives: CDR3 length, D gene, V gene, clone size, J gene, CDR3 DNA, CDR3 protein. The D gene is left open where the match is weak. Only some rows state a clone size, as once, few, many or a class for expanded clones.

cdr3_length: 17
d_call: TRBD2
v_call: TRBV5-5
clone_size: NA
j_call: TRBJ2-3
cdr3_nt: TGTGCCAGCAGCTTGGTGACTAGCGGGACGTTTTTGGATACGCAGTATTTT
cdr3_aa: CASSLVTSGTFLDTQYF

cdr3_length: 13
d_call: NA
v_call: TRBV6-5
clone_size: NA
j_call: TRBJ2-1
cdr3_nt: TGTGCCAGCAGTTACTCGAGGGATAGGGAGCAGTTCTTC
cdr3_aa: CASSYSRDREQFF

cdr3_length: 13
d_call: NA
v_call: TRBV7-9
clone_size: NA
j_call: TRBJ2-1
cdr3_nt: TGTGCCAGCAGCTTAGGAGCCTGGGGTGAGCAGTTCTTC
cdr3_aa: CASSLGAWGEQFF

cdr3_length: 13
d_call: NA
v_call: TRBV5-1
clone_size: NA
j_call: TRBJ2-3
cdr3_nt: TGCGCCAGCAGGGTTTCTGGCGTAGATACGCAGTATTTT
cdr3_aa: CASRVSGVDTQYF

cdr3_length: 15
d_call: NA
v_call: TRBV20-1
clone_size: NA
j_call: TRBJ2-1
cdr3_nt: TGCAGTGCTATTTTTGGAACCACAAGCAGGAATGAGCAGTTCTTC
cdr3_aa: CSAIFGTTSRNEQFF

cdr3_length: 16
d_call: NA
v_call: TRBV11-2
clone_size: NA
j_call: TRBJ1-2
cdr3_nt: TGTGCCAGCAGCCATACCTGGTCCCGGTCTAACTATGGCTACACCTTC
cdr3_aa: CASSHTWSRSNYGYTF

cdr3_length: 14
d_call: TRBD1
v_call: TRBV6-2/TRBV6-3
clone_size: NA
j_call: TRBJ1-5
cdr3_nt: TGTGCCAGCAGTCCCTGGGGACAGAATCAGCCCCAGCATTTT
cdr3_aa: CASSPWGQNQPQHF

cdr3_length: 17
d_call: TRBD1
v_call: TRBV7-2
clone_size: NA
j_call: TRBJ1-1
cdr3_nt: TGTGCCAGCAGCTCAGTCCCGGGACAGGTTTTGGGCACTGAAGCTTTCTTT
cdr3_aa: CASSSVPGQVLGTEAFF

cdr3_length: 15
d_call: NA
v_call: TRBV11-3
clone_size: NA
j_call: TRBJ2-2
cdr3_nt: TGTGCCAGCAGCTCGGCGACAGGGAACACCGGGGAGCTGTTTTTT
cdr3_aa: CASSSATGNTGELFF

cdr3_length: 14
d_call: TRBD2
v_call: TRBV20-1
clone_size: NA
j_call: TRBJ2-7
cdr3_nt: TGCAGTGCGGAACCGGGACTAGCGAAAAGCGAGCAGTACTTC
cdr3_aa: CSAEPGLAKSEQYF

cdr3_length: 12
d_call: NA
v_call: TRBV30
clone_size: NA
j_call: TRBJ2-7
cdr3_nt: TGTGCCTGGATTTATTCCGGGGCTCAGCAGTACTTC
cdr3_aa: CAWIYSGAQQYF

cdr3_length: 19
d_call: NA
v_call: TRBV7-3
clone_size: NA
j_call: TRBJ2-7
cdr3_nt: TGTGCCAGCAGCTTAACACATTCGAAAGGGACGGCGCTCTCCTACGAGCAGTACTTC
cdr3_aa: CASSLTHSKGTALSYEQYF

cdr3_length: 18
d_call: NA
v_call: TRBV19
clone_size: NA
j_call: TRBJ2-6
cdr3_nt: TGTGCCAGTAGTTTTGAGGGGTTCAGTACGTCTGGGGCCAACGTCCTGACTTTC
cdr3_aa: CASSFEGFSTSGANVLTF

cdr3_length: 18
d_call: TRBD2
v_call: TRBV6-5
clone_size: NA
j_call: TRBJ2-2
cdr3_nt: TGTGCCAGCAGTTACGGGTCTAGCGGGGACCCGAACACCGGGGAGCTGTTTTTT
cdr3_aa: CASSYGSSGDPNTGELFF

cdr3_length: 17
d_call: TRBD2
v_call: TRBV7-8
clone_size: NA
j_call: TRBJ2-5
cdr3_nt: TGTGCCAGCAGCCCCGGGACTAGCGGAAAAATACAAGAGACCCAGTACTTC
cdr3_aa: CASSPGTSGKIQETQYF

cdr3_length: 13
d_call: NA
v_call: TRBV14
clone_size: NA
j_call: TRBJ1-2
cdr3_nt: TGTGCCAGCAGCCCCCCCCATGGCTATGGCTACACCTTC
cdr3_aa: CASSPPHGYGYTF

cdr3_length: 15
d_call: TRBD2
v_call: TRBV2
clone_size: NA
j_call: TRBJ2-5
cdr3_nt: TGTGCCAGCAGACCCCTAGCGGGAGCCCAAGAGACCCAGTACTTC
cdr3_aa: CASRPLAGAQETQYF

cdr3_length: 16
d_call: NA
v_call: TRBV25-1
clone_size: NA
j_call: TRBJ1-3
cdr3_nt: TGTGCCAGCAGTGTGGGAACCGGGGGGTATCGAAACACCATATATTTT
cdr3_aa: CASSVGTGGYRNTIYF

cdr3_length: 15
d_call: NA
v_call: TRBV6-2/TRBV6-3
clone_size: NA
j_call: TRBJ2-5
cdr3_nt: TGTGCCATCAAATTCCCGGGCACGTTGCAAGAGACCCAGTACTTC
cdr3_aa: CAIKFPGTLQETQYF

cdr3_length: 15
d_call: NA
v_call: TRBV18
clone_size: NA
j_call: TRBJ1-1
cdr3_nt: TGTGCCAGCTCACCACCTTCAGGCGCCAGCACTGAAGCTTTCTTT
cdr3_aa: CASSPPSGASTEAFF

cdr3_length: 11
d_call: NA
v_call: TRBV19
clone_size: NA
j_call: TRBJ1-1
cdr3_nt: TGTGCCAGTAGGTGGGGCACTGAAGCTTTCTTT
cdr3_aa: CASRWGTEAFF

cdr3_length: 16
d_call: NA
v_call: TRBV7-9
clone_size: once
j_call: TRBJ2-1
cdr3_nt: TGTGCCAGCAGCGCCCCCGTCGGGGTCAACTACAATGAGCAGTTCTTC
cdr3_aa: CASSAPVGVNYNEQFF